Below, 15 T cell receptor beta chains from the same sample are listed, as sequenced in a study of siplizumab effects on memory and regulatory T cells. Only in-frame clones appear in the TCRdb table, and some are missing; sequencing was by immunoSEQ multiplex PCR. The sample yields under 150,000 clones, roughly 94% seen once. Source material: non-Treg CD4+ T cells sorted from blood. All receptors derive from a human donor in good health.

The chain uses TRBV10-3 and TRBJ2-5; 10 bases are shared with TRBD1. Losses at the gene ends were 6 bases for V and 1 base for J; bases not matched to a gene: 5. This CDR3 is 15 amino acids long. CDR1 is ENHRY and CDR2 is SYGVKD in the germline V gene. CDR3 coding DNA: TGTGCCATCAGCGGGGGACAGGGGCGCCAAGAGACCCAGTACTTC. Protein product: CAISGGQGRQETQYF.

CDR3 residues: CASSRSGFNQPQHF. In DNA form, the CDR3 reads TGTGCCAGCAGCCGTTCAGGCTTCAATCAGCCCCAGCATTTT. The rearrangement links TRBV14 to TRBJ1-5; D is unresolved. The V end lost 4 bases, the J end lost 3 bases, and 10 bases lay between the germline ends. Germline V gives CDR1 SGHDN, CDR2 FVKESK. This CDR3 has 14 residues.

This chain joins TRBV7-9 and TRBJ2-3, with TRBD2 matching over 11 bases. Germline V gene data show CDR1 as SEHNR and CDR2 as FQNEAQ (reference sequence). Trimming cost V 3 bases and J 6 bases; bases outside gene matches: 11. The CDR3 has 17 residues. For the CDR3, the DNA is TGTGCCAGCAGCTTCCTCCGGATTAGCGGGGGGGCTGATACGCAGTATTTT. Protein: CASSFLRISGGADTQYF.

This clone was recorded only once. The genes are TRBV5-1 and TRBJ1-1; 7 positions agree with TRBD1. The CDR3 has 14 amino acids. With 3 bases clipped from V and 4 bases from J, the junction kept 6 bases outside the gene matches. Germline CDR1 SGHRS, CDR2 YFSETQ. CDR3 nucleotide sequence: TGCGCCAGCAGCTCCAAAGGGGGCGGCACTGAAGCTTTCTTT. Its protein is CASSSKGGGTEAFF.

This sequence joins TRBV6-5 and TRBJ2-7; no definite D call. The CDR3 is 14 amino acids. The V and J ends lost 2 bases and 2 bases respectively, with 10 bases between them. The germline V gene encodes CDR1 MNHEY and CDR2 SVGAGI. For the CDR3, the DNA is TGTGCCAGCAGTTACCTGACAAGAACCTACGAGCAGTACTTC. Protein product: CASSYLTRTYEQYF.

The CDR3 sequence: CASSQEGTNYEQYF. DNA for the CDR3: TGCGCCAGCAGCCAAGAAGGGACTAACTACGAGCAGTACTTC. The J gene is TRBJ2-7, the V gene TRBV4-1; TRBD2 matches 7 bases. This CDR3 is built from 14 residues. Germline-derived CDR1 and CDR2 are MGHRA and YSYEKL. Germline trimming cut 0 bases from V and 3 bases from J; bases unmatched to any gene: 2.

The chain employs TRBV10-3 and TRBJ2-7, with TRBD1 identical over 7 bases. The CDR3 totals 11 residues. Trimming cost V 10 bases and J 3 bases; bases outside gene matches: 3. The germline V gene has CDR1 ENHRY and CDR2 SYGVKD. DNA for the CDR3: TGTGCCACGGGACAGAACTACGAGCAGTACTTC. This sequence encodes CATGQNYEQYF.

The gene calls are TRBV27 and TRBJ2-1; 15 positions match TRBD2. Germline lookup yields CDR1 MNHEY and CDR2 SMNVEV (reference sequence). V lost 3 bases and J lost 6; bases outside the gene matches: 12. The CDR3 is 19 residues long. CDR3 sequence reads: CASSFSGTSGRKGVNEQFF. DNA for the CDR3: TGTGCCAGCAGTTTCTCCGGGACTAGCGGGAGGAAGGGGGTCAATGAGCAGTTCTTC.

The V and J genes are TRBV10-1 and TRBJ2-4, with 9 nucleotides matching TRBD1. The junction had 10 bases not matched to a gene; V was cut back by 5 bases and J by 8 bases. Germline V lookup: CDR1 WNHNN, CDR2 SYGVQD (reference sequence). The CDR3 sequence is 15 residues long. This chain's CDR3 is CASSPADRGGDIQYF. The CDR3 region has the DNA TGCGCCAGCAGTCCAGCGGACAGGGGTGGGGACATTCAGTACTTC.

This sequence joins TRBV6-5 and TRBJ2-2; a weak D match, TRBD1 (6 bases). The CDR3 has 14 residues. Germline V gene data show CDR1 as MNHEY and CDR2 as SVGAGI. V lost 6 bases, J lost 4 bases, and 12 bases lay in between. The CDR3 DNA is TGTGCCAGCAGGACCGGACAGCTCACCGGGGAGCTGTTTTTT. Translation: CASRTGQLTGELFF.

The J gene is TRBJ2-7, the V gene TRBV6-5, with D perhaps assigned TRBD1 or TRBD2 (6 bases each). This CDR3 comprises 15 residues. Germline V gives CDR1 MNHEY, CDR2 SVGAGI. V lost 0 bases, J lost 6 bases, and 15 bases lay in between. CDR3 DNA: TGTGCCAGCAGTTACTCTTCGGGGGCAGGAGGCGAGCAGTACTTC. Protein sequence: CASSYSSGAGGEQYF.

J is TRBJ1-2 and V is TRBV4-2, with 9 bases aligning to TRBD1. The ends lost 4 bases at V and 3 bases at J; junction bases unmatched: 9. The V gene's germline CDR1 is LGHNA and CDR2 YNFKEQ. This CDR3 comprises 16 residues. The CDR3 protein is CASSREGTGGYYGYTF. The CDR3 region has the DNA TGTGCCAGCAGCCGCGAAGGCACAGGGGGCTACTATGGCTACACCTTC.

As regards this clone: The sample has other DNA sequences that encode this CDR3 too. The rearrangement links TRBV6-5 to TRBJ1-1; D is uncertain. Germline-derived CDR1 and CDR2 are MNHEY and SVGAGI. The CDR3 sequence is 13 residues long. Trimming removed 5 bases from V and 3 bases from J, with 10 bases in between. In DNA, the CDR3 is TGTGCCAGCAGTCTTGTCTCGTACACTGAAGCTTTCTTT. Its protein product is CASSLVSYTEAFF.

The CDR3 nucleotides read TGTGCCAGCAGTGACCATCCAGTGATCTATGGCTACACCTTC. It translates to CASSDHPVIYGYTF. The rearrangement joins TRBV2 to TRBJ1-2; no clear D gene. Germline CDR1 is SNHLY and CDR2 is FYNNEI. The CDR3 length is 14 residues. V was cut by 3 bases and J by 4 bases, with 12 bases left in between.

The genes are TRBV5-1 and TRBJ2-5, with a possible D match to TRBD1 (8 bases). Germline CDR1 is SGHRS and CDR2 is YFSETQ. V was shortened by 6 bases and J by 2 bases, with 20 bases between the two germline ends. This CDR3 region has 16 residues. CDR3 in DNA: TGCGCCAGCACCAGGGGGCTACGCGGGGGACAAGAGACCCAGTACTTC. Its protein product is CASTRGLRGGQETQYF.